This TCR beta chain was sequenced in a study of PD-1 blockade in classical Hodgkin lymphoma. Study-wide points: Possibly reflecting disease activity or prior therapy, repertoire differences have causes that remain undefined. By C4D1, diversity of CD4+ TCRs had risen significantly, whereas that of CD8+ TCRs had not.

V lost 5 bases to trimming and J lost 3 bases, with 14 bases between them. Germline assignment: CDR1 MNHNS and CDR2 SASEGT. This CDR3 has 15 amino acids. As for this clone: The target antigen is unknown.

Only in-frame clones appear in the TCRdb table, and some are missing; sequencing was by immunoSEQ multiplex PCR. The table records some 8,900 clones, 70% to 85% of them present only once. Time point here: cycle 4 day 1 (C4D1), after 5 to 7 weeks of nivolumab. Each patient experienced a relapse that followed autologous stem cell transplantation, and brentuximab vedotin exposure varied. This receptor was identified in a human donor with classical Hodgkin lymphoma. The chain joins TRBV6-1 to TRBJ1-3; D may be TRBD1 (6 bases). Sequencing was performed on peripheral blood mononuclear cells (PBMCs), taken before the fourth cycle of nivolumab. Here the CDR3 reads CASSKGGDGGNTIYF. Written as DNA, the CDR3 is TGTGCCAGCAGTAAAGGGGGGGATGGTGGAAACACCATATATTTT.